The 19 T cell receptor beta chains presented below share a single source sample, sequenced in a study of T cell responses to AZD1222 COVID-19 vaccine. TCRdb's copy holds only in-frame clones and misses some; the assay was immunoSEQ multiplex PCR. The data show approximately 110,000 clones, 92% seen once. Sequencing used peripheral blood, obtained 28 days after the second AZD1222 dose. The source is an adult who received the AZD1222 COVID-19 vaccine.

This sequence joins TRBV5-1 and TRBJ1-1; TRBD1 aligns across 9 bases. Germline V CDR1 and CDR2: SGHRS, YFSETQ. Trimming took 4 bases from V and 0 from J; bases not matched to a gene: 4. The length of the CDR3 is 15 residues. CDR3 sequence reads: CASSQGQGMNTEAFF. The CDR3, as DNA: TGCGCCAGCAGCCAGGGACAGGGAATGAACACTGAAGCTTTCTTT.

V usage is TRBV28 and J usage is TRBJ1-5; D is perhaps TRBD1 (6 bases). Between the trimmed V and J ends, which lost 3 bases and 7 bases, there was a span of 10 bases. The germline V gene has CDR1 MDHEN and CDR2 SYDVKM. CDR3 size: 13 residues. The DNA for the CDR3 is TGTGCCAGCAGTTTGAACAGGGTCCAGCCCCAGCATTTT. As protein: CASSLNRVQPQHF.

J is TRBJ2-7 and V is TRBV6-1, with D tentatively TRBD2 (7 bases). The germline V gene has CDR1 MNHNS and CDR2 SASEGT. CDR3 length: 16 amino acids. V lost 0 bases and J 0 bases, leaving 12 bases between the germline ends. CDR3: CASSEAGGPFSYEQYF. The CDR3 DNA reads as TGTGCCAGCAGTGAAGCGGGGGGGCCTTTCTCCTACGAGCAGTACTTC.

The chain carries TRBV28 and TRBJ2-2, with a weak D call TRBD1 (5 bases). Germline assignment: CDR1 MDHEN and CDR2 SYDVKM. The CDR3 contains 14 residues. Trimming removed 4 bases from V and 2 bases from J, with 8 bases in between. For the CDR3, the DNA is TGTGCCAGCAGTTGGGGCAGAAACACCGGGGAGCTGTTTTTT. This sequence encodes CASSWGRNTGELFF.

The chain couples TRBV20-1 to TRBJ2-3; 10 nucleotides line up with TRBD2. The V and J ends lost 3 bases and 0 bases, in that order; junction bases with no gene match: 9. The CDR3 loop spans 17 amino acids. The germline V gene encodes CDR1 DFQATT and CDR2 SNEGSKA (reference sequence). This CDR3 is CSASLTSGTISTDTQYF. CDR3 bases: TGCAGTGCTAGTCTTACTAGCGGGACTATTAGCACAGATACGCAGTATTTT.

This rearrangement joins TRBV3-1 (or the pseudogene TRBV3-2) to TRBJ2-1; D is unresolved. The V gene lost 8 bases and the J gene lost 0 bases, with 14 bases spanning the gap. There are 15 residues in the CDR3. From germline, CDR1 is LGHDT and CDR2 YNNKEL (reference sequence). This CDR3 is CASAPTQSSYNEQFF. In nucleotides, the CDR3 is TGTGCCAGCGCCCCGACACAGAGCTCCTACAATGAGCAGTTCTTC.

V usage is TRBV6-6 and J usage is TRBJ1-1; unclear D gene. Germline V gene data show CDR1 as MNHNY and CDR2 as SVGAGI (reference sequence). The CDR3 runs to 13 residues. V was pared by 5 bases and J by 1 base, with 8 bases between. The CDR3 DNA reads as TGTGCCAGCAGTAACCGGGGGAACACTGAAGCTTTCTTT. Amino acid sequence: CASSNRGNTEAFF.

The rearrangement uses TRBV27 and TRBJ1-4; D might be TRBD1 (6 bases). V dropped 7 bases and J dropped 7 bases, with 13 bases sitting between them. The CDR3 consists of 13 residues. Germline V gene lookup returns CDR1 MNHEY and CDR2 SMNVEV (reference sequence). Here the CDR3 DNA reads TGTGCCAGCATGGGGGCCCTTAGTGAAAAACTGTTTTTT. This encodes CASMGALSEKLFF.

In regard to this clone: Other DNA sequences in the same sample also yield this CDR3. The chain carries TRBV11-2 and TRBJ2-1; TRBD2 matches 12 bases. The junction had 7 bases not matched to a gene; V was cut back by 4 bases and J by 0 bases. This CDR3 contains 18 residues. Germline values: CDR1 SGHAT, CDR2 FQNNGV. The CDR3 bases are TGTGCCAGCAGCTATACTAGCGGGGGGCTGAGCTCCTACAATGAGCAGTTCTTC. Encoded protein: CASSYTSGGLSSYNEQFF.

The chain recombines TRBV11-2 with TRBJ2-7, with D possibly matching TRBD2 (9 bases). Per germline, CDR1 SGHAT and CDR2 FQNNGV. This CDR3 comprises 14 residues. Trimming took off 4 bases at V and 5 bases at J, with 15 bases between the two ends. The CDR3 region is CASSSSGTGDEQYF. The CDR3 DNA reads as TGTGCCAGCAGCTCTAGCGGGACAGGCGACGAGCAGTACTTC. The full variable domain, completed using reference TRBV11-2 and TRBJ2-7, is EAGVAQSPRYKIIEKRQSVAFWCNPISGHATLYWYQQILGQGPKLLIQFQNNGVVDDSQLPKDRFSAERLKGVDSTLKIQPAKLEDSAVYLCASSSSGTGDEQYFGPGTRLTVT.

This clone has a handful of counts. This rearrangement joins TRBV7-2 to TRBJ1-2; perhaps TRBD1 as D (6 bases). The CDR3 extends over 14 amino acids. V lost 2 bases and J lost 6, with 13 bases in between. The germline CDR1 and CDR2 sequences are SGHTA and FQGNSA. The CDR3 loop is CASSLYDRLNGYTF. DNA for the CDR3: TGTGCCAGCAGCTTATACGACAGGTTGAATGGCTACACCTTC.

The chain recombines TRBV19 with TRBJ2-2; 7 nucleotides line up with TRBD1. Germline CDR1 and CDR2: LNHDA and SQIVND (reference sequence). This CDR3 contains 14 residues. J lost 1 base, V lost 5 bases, and 1 base had no gene match. CDR3 bases: TGTGCCAGTAGTTCAGGGGGGAACACCGGGGAGCTGTTTTTT. Translating it yields CASSSGGNTGELFF.

CDR3 loop: CASSFDSGTGELFF. The CDR3 region has the DNA TGTGCCAGCAGCTTCGATAGTGGCACCGGGGAGCTGTTTTTT. V gene TRBV7-2 combines with J gene TRBJ2-2, with unresolved D. Germline-derived CDR1 and CDR2 are SGHTA and FQGNSA. This CDR3 spans 14 amino acids. The V end lost 3 bases, the J end lost 4 bases, and 9 bases lay between the germline ends.

V and J are TRBV9 and TRBJ1-5; TRBD1 aligns across 7 bases. The trim removed 0 bases at V and 4 bases at J, leaving 4 bases unmatched. Per the germline V gene, CDR1 is SGDLS and CDR2 is YYNGEE. The CDR3 is made up of 15 amino acids. The DNA for the CDR3 is TGTGCCAGCAGCGTAGGGCCGGGACAGAATCAGCCCCAGCATTTT. Translation: CASSVGPGQNQPQHF.

The chain combines TRBV10-1 with TRBJ2-1; tentative D call: TRBD1 (6 bases). Germline V gives CDR1 WNHNN, CDR2 SYGVQD (reference sequence). The V end lost 4 bases, the J end lost 6 bases, and 22 bases lay between the germline ends. The CDR3 runs to 17 residues. This chain's CDR3 is CASSGPLRWGQINEQFF. The DNA of the CDR3 is TGCGCCAGCAGTGGGCCCCTCCGTTGGGGACAAATCAATGAGCAGTTCTTC.

This clone was detected once. The rearrangement links TRBV7-9 to TRBJ2-3; D not certain. Trimming took 6 bases from V and 3 from J, leaving 10 bases between them. Germline CDR1 is SEHNR and CDR2 is FQNEAQ (reference sequence). The CDR3 length is 13 residues. The CDR3 nucleotides read TGTGCCAGCAGGGCTCTAGGAACAGATACGCAGTATTTT. Protein sequence: CASRALGTDTQYF.

This clone has just one count. This sequence joins TRBV28 and TRBJ1-2, with D uncertain. V dropped 5 bases and J dropped 3 bases, with 1 base sitting between them. The CDR3 sequence is 10 residues long. Germline lookup yields CDR1 MDHEN and CDR2 SYDVKM. CDR3 in DNA: TGTGCCAGCAGTGACTATGGCTACACCTTC. This gives the protein CASSDYGYTF.

The chain has TRBV5-1 and TRBJ1-2, with a possible D match to TRBD1 (6 bases). CDR1 and CDR2 (germline): SGHRS, YFSETQ. This CDR3 region has 15 residues. With 0 bases removed from V and 7 bases from J, the gap between germline ends came to 16 bases. The CDR3 protein is CASSLGQQGPRGYTF. The CDR3 bases are TGCGCCAGCAGCTTGGGCCAACAGGGTCCCCGTGGCTACACCTTC.

V usage is TRBV28 and J usage is TRBJ1-1, with D perhaps TRBD1 (6 bases). Trimming took 5 bases from V and 4 from J, leaving 11 bases between them. There are 13 residues in the CDR3. Germline CDR1 reads MDHEN; CDR2 reads SYDVKM. The CDR3 here is CASSPGAPTEAFF. CDR3 in DNA: TGTGCCAGCAGTCCAGGGGCGCCCACTGAAGCTTTCTTT.